This T cell receptor (beta chain) stems from a study of OX40 agonist ivuxolimab in advanced cancers. Background on the study: An agonistic anti-OX40 (CD134) antibody, ivuxolimab, was used to treat the patients. Patients were infused with ivuxolimab every 2 weeks at 0.01 to 10 mg/kg. Study-wide points: Clonal expansion from baseline to week 6 occurred in both CD4+ and CD8+ T cells.

Here immunoSEQ multiplex PCR was the method, and the copy in TCRdb shows in-frame clones only, minus some. The sample records about 41,000 clones, around 87% being singletons. As for this clone: Antigen unknown.

Germline trimming cut 4 bases from V and 2 bases from J; bases unmatched to any gene: 14. This CDR3 contains 17 residues. Germline V gene lookup returns CDR1 SGHRS and CDR2 YFSETQ. The material sequenced was CD4+ or CD8+ T cells sorted from blood, taken in a trial of the OX40 agonist ivuxolimab. This chain joins TRBV5-1 and TRBJ1-1; 7 bases match TRBD1. The TCR originated in an adult with an advanced solid tumor such as melanoma, head and neck, liver or kidney cancer. CDR3 nucleotide sequence: TGCGCCAGCAGCACAACTCCTACCGGGACAGTAAACACTGAAGCTTTCTTT. Protein product: CASSTTPTGTVNTEAFF. The full variable domain, in which reference TRBV5-1 and TRBJ1-1 provide the parts outside the CDR3, is KAGVTQTPRYLIKTRGQQVTLSCSPISGHRSVSWYQQTPGQGLQFLFEYFSETQRNKGNFPGRFSGRQFSNSRSEMNVSTLELGDSALYLCASSTTPTGTVNTEAFFGQGTRLTVV.